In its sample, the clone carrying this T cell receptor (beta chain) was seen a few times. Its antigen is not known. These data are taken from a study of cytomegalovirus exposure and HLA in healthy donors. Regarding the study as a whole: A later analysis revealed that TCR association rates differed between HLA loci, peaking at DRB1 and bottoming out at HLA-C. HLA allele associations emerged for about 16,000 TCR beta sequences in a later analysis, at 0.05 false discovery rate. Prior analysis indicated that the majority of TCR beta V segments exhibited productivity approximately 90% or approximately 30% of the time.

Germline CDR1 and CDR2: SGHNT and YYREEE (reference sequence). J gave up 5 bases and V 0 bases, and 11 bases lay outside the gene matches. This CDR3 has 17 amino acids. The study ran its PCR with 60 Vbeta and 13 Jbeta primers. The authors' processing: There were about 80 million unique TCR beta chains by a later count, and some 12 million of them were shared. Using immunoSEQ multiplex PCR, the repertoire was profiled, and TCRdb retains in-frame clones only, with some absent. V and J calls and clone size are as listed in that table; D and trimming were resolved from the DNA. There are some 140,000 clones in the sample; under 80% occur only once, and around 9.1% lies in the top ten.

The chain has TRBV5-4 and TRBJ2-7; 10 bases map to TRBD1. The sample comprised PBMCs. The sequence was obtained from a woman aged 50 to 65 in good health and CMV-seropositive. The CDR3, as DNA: TGTGCCAGCAGCTTGGGGAGGTATGGGACAGGGGCTAACGAGCAGTACTTC. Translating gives CASSLGRYGTGANEQYF.